The 6 T cell receptor beta chains given below trace back to one sample, sequenced in a study of OX40 agonist ivuxolimab in advanced cancers. Repertoires were generated with immunoSEQ multiplex PCR, while TCRdb's copy carries only in-frame clones and drops some. The sample gives more than 85,000 clones, around 83% of which show up once; approximately 1.5% is in the top ten. The input for sequencing was CD4+ or CD8+ T cells sorted from blood, taken in a trial of the OX40 agonist ivuxolimab. These receptors all stem from an adult with an advanced solid tumor such as melanoma, head and neck, liver or kidney cancer.

The chain employs TRBV5-1 and TRBJ2-3; D gene unclear. Germline V CDR1 and CDR2: SGHRS, YFSETQ. The germline V and J ends were trimmed by 1 base and 0 bases, with 6 bases remaining between them. The CDR3 sequence is 14 residues long. CDR3 in amino acids: CASSLQHSTDTQYF. The CDR3 DNA is TGCGCCAGCAGCTTGCAACATAGCACAGATACGCAGTATTTT. The whole variable domain, filled in from reference TRBV5-1 and TRBJ2-3, reads KAGVTQTPRYLIKTRGQQVTLSCSPISGHRSVSWYQQTPGQGLQFLFEYFSETQRNKGNFPGRFSGRQFSNSRSEMNVSTLELGDSALYLCASSLQHSTDTQYFGPGTRLTVL.

The chain employs TRBV6-6 and TRBJ2-7, with D possibly matching TRBD1 (6 bases). This CDR3 comprises 13 residues. The V gene's germline CDR1 is MNHNY and CDR2 SVGAGI (reference sequence). The V gene lost 0 bases and the J gene lost 6 bases, with 9 bases spanning the gap. The CDR3 loop reads CASSYSGGGEQYF. The CDR3 DNA is TGTGCCAGCAGTTACTCTGGGGGCGGCGAGCAGTACTTC.

The CDR3 protein is CASSRDYRGAKNIQYF. In nucleotides, the CDR3 is TGCGCCAGCAGTAGGGACTACAGGGGGGCCAAAAACATTCAGTACTTC. This rearrangement joins TRBV10-1 to TRBJ2-4, with a tentative D call TRBD1 (8 bases). Trimming cost V 5 bases and J 1 base, with 15 bases left between them. Germline loops: CDR1 WNHNN, CDR2 SYGVQD (reference sequence). This CDR3 has 16 amino acids.

The CDR3 DNA sequence: TGTGCCAGCAGACTTACCCTGACAGTCTACGAGCAGTACTTC. This encodes CASRLTLTVYEQYF. The chain recombines TRBV27 with TRBJ2-7, with a tentative D call TRBD1 (5 bases). V was pared by 6 bases and J by 3 bases, with 15 bases between. The CDR3 sequence is 14 residues long. Germline values: CDR1 MNHEY, CDR2 SMNVEV (reference sequence).

J is TRBJ1-1 and V is TRBV19; the D is unclear. This CDR3 contains 13 residues. CDR1 and CDR2 (germline): LNHDA, SQIVND (reference sequence). V lost 6 bases to trimming and J lost 3 bases, with 11 bases between them. CDR3 loop: CASRTQVDTEAFF. CDR3 DNA: TGTGCCAGTAGAACCCAGGTGGACACTGAAGCTTTCTTT.

CDR3 residues: CASSPMSVPGELFF. The DNA of the CDR3 is TGTGCCAGCAGCCCAATGTCAGTCCCAGGGGAGCTGTTTTTT. The V call is TRBV7-2, the J call TRBJ2-2; D unclear. CDR3 size: 14 residues. The germline V gene has CDR1 SGHTA and CDR2 FQGNSA. Trimming stripped 5 bases from V and 8 bases from J, with 15 bases between.